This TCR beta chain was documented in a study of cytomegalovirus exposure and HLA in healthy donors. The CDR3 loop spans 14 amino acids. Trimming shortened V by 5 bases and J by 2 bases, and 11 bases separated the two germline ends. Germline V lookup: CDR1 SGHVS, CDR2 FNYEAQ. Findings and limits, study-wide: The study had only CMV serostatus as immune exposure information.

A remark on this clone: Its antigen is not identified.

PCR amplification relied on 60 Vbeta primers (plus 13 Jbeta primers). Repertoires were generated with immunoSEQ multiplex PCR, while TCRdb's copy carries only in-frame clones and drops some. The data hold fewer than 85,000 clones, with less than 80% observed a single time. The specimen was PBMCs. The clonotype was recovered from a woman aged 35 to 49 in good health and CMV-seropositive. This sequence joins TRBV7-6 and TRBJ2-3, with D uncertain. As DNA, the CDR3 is TGTGCCAGCAGCGCGCTCGGTAACACAGATACGCAGTATTTT. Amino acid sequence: CASSALGNTDTQYF.